Presented here are 16 T cell receptor beta chains from one specimen sequenced in a study of T cells in localized non-small cell lung cancer. TCRdb's copy holds only in-frame clones and misses some; the assay was immunoSEQ multiplex PCR. Among 2,500 or so clones, roughly 25% were seen once, and the ten largest hold less than 6%. Sequenced material: lung tumor tissue, taken before any cancer treatment. The source is a woman aged 40 to 75 with stage I lung adenocarcinoma.

Only a few counts were recorded for this clone. The chain combines TRBV6-8 with TRBJ1-5, with 8 bases aligning to TRBD1. The ends lost 6 bases at V and 3 bases at J; junction bases unmatched: 7. The CDR3 extends over 15 amino acids. Germline assignment: CDR1 MNHGY and CDR2 SAAAGT. The CDR3, as DNA: TGTGCCAGCAGCTGGATGGGACAGGACAATCAGCCCCAGCATTTT. Translation gives CASSWMGQDNQPQHF.

This clone has only a few counts. The same CDR3 arises from other DNA sequences in this sample as well. This chain links TRBV30 with TRBJ2-5; the D call may be TRBD1 or TRBD2 (6 bases each). Trimming removed 2 bases from V and 5 bases from J, with 15 bases in between. Germline loops: CDR1 GTSNPN, CDR2 SVGIG (reference sequence). This CDR3 region has 14 residues. The CDR3 DNA follows: TGTGCCTGGAGTCTCGGGGGCAGTCAGGAGACCCAGTACTTC. Amino acid sequence: CAWSLGGSQETQYF.

This chain connects TRBV28 to TRBJ1-2, with TRBD1 matching 7 bases. The germline V gene encodes CDR1 MDHEN and CDR2 SYDVKM. This CDR3 spans 15 amino acids. V gave up 6 bases and J gave up 8 bases; unmatched junction bases: 15. The DNA of the CDR3 is TGTGCCAGCAGCTCCCATTTAGGGGGCGCGGGGGGCTACACCTTC. It translates to CASSSHLGGAGGYTF.

This clone ranks as medium-sized (0.01 to 0.1%). This rearrangement joins TRBV11-3 to TRBJ2-3; maybe TRBD2 (5 bases). Germline V gene lookup returns CDR1 SGHNT and CDR2 YENEEA. This CDR3 is 14 amino acids long. Trimming took 4 bases from V and 3 from J, leaving 11 bases between them. As DNA, the CDR3 is TGTGCCAGCAGCTCGGGTCTAGCTACAGATACGCAGTATTTT. Its translation: CASSSGLATDTQYF.

This CDR3 reads CATTGGMNTEAFF. DNA for the CDR3: TGCGCCACGACAGGGGGAATGAACACTGAAGCTTTCTTT. This chain links TRBV10-2 with TRBJ1-1; 9 positions match TRBD1. The germline V gene has CDR1 WSHSY and CDR2 SAAADI. The CDR3 has 13 amino acids. With V trimmed by 10 bases and J by 0 bases, 3 bases remained unmatched.

This clone has more than one count but fewer than ten. The chain links TRBV6-8 to TRBJ2-7, with D perhaps being TRBD1 or TRBD2 (6 bases each). Per the germline V gene, CDR1 is MNHGY and CDR2 is SAAAGT. This CDR3 is 14 amino acids long. Trimming stripped 7 bases from V and 4 bases from J, with 17 bases between. The CDR3 here is CASNWDWTDYEQYF. The DNA for the CDR3 is TGTGCCAGCAATTGGGACTGGACAGATTACGAGCAGTACTTC.

Ten or more counts support this clone. The rearrangement joins TRBV7-4 to TRBJ2-1, with 10 bases aligning to TRBD2. The V gene's germline CDR1 is SGHVT and CDR2 SQSDAQ. Losses at the gene ends were 2 bases for V and 6 bases for J; bases not matched to a gene: 7. The CDR3 is 16 amino acids. DNA for the CDR3: TGTGCCAGCAGCTTATCCGGGACTAGCGATCCCAATGAGCAGTTCTTC. Translation: CASSLSGTSDPNEQFF. Complete variable domain (other parts from reference TRBV7-4 and TRBJ2-1): GAGVSQSPRYKVAKRGRDVALRCDSISGHVTLYWYRQTLGQGSEVLTYSQSDAQRDKSGRPSGRFSAERPERSVSTLKIQRTEQGDSAVYLCASSLSGTSDPNEQFFGPGTRLTVL.

This clone was found a few times. The chain carries TRBV9 and TRBJ2-1, with 14 bases lining up with TRBD2. Trimming removed 6 bases from V and 5 bases from J; junction bases left unmatched: 4. Germline assignment: CDR1 SGDLS and CDR2 YYNGEE. The CDR3 consists of 15 residues. The CDR3, as DNA: TGTGCCAGCATCTGGGGACTAGCGGGAGACAATGAGCAGTTCTTC. This gives the protein CASIWGLAGDNEQFF. The full variable domain, rest sourced from reference TRBV9 and TRBJ2-1, is DSGVTQTPKHLITATGQRVTLRCSPRSGDLSVYWYQQSLDQGLQFLIQYYNGEERAKGNILERFSAQQFPDLHSELNLSSLELGDSALYFCASIWGLAGDNEQFFGPGTRLTVL.

The CDR3 loop reads CASLLAGGYEQYF. Here the CDR3 DNA reads TGTGCCAGCTTATTAGCGGGAGGCTACGAGCAGTACTTC. The chain couples TRBV18 to TRBJ2-7, with 10 bases matching TRBD2. The CDR3 totals 13 residues. V was pared by 7 bases and J by 3 bases, with 3 bases of the junction left unmatched. Germline CDR1 KGHSH, CDR2 LQKENI.

This chain links TRBV25-1 with TRBJ2-2; TRBD2 matches 12 bases. V shed 4 bases and J 5 bases; nucleotides not matched to a gene: 8. Germline V gene lookup returns CDR1 MGHDK and CDR2 SYGVNS. The CDR3 extends over 17 amino acids. The CDR3 DNA is TGTGCCAGCAGTGGTGGACTAGCGGGAATCAGGACCGGGGAGCTGTTTTTT. This gives the protein CASSGGLAGIRTGELFF. The entire variable domain, with the rest obtained from reference TRBV25-1 and TRBJ2-2, is as follows: EADIYQTPRYLVIGTGKKITLECSQTMGHDKMYWYQQDPGMELHLIHYSYGVNSTEKGDLSSESTVSRIRTEHFPLTLESARPSHTSQYLCASSGGLAGIRTGELFFGEGSRLTVL.

This clone was counted between two and nine times. CDR3 sequence reads: CAISESIGTSGYNEQFF. Written as DNA, the CDR3 is TGTGCCATCAGTGAGTCCATCGGGACTAGTGGCTACAATGAGCAGTTCTTC. This chain uses TRBV10-3 with TRBJ2-1; TRBD2 agrees at 8 bases. The CDR3 covers 17 residues. The germline V gene has CDR1 ENHRY and CDR2 SYGVKD. Trimming took 0 bases from V and 3 from J; bases not matched to a gene: 7.

This clone appeared a single time. This rearrangement joins TRBV5-1 to TRBJ2-1, with 11 bases matching TRBD1. This CDR3 is built from 14 residues. V lost 3 bases to trimming and J lost 9 bases; unmatched junction nucleotides: 5. Germline CDR1 is SGHRS and CDR2 is YFSETQ. CDR3 bases: TGCGCCAGCAGCTCTGGGACAGGGGGTGGTGAGCAGTTCTTC. The encoded protein is CASSSGTGGGEQFF.

A few counts support this clone. J is TRBJ2-5 and V is TRBV28; D not certain. This CDR3 is built from 15 residues. The V gene's germline CDR1 is MDHEN and CDR2 SYDVKM. The V end was cut by 2 bases, the J end by 4 bases, with 14 bases between. The CDR3 loop reads CASSLVSAGRETQYF. The CDR3, as DNA: TGTGCCAGCAGTTTAGTTTCGGCAGGACGAGAGACCCAGTACTTC.

The chain links TRBV9 to TRBJ2-7; TRBD1 matches at 10 bases. The CDR3 has 15 amino acids. The germline CDR1 and CDR2 sequences are SGDLS and YYNGEE. After removal of 4 bases from V and 2 bases from J, the junction contained 6 bases not matched to a gene. The CDR3, as DNA: TGTGCCAGCAGCCCGACCGGGACAGGGGCCTACGAGCAGTACTTC. Residues: CASSPTGTGAYEQYF.

The V and J genes are TRBV30 and TRBJ1-5; D is ambiguous. The CDR3 consists of 13 residues. Per the germline V gene, CDR1 is GTSNPN and CDR2 is SVGIG (reference sequence). V lost 3 bases to trimming and J lost 7 bases, with 13 bases between them. CDR3 nucleotides: TGTGCCTGGAGCGCGATCCCGGGACAGCCCCAGCATTTT. Translation: CAWSAIPGQPQHF.

The J gene is TRBJ1-1, the V gene TRBV6-8; D uncertain. The ends were cut back, 10 bases at V and 1 base at J, with 13 bases in the middle. There are 13 residues in the CDR3. Per the germline V gene, CDR1 is MNHGY and CDR2 is SAAAGT. CDR3 nucleotide sequence: TGTGCCACCAAAAATGGACGGAACACTGAAGCTTTCTTT. It is translated as CATKNGRNTEAFF.